Here is one TCR beta chain with its context. Produced via immunoSEQ multiplex PCR; TCRdb's table is partial and in-frame only. The table lists about 310,000 clones, approximately 87% of them singletons, with less than 9.5% in the top ten. V was shortened by 1 base and J by 6 bases, with 13 bases between the two germline ends. CDR1 MNHNS and CDR2 SASEGT come from the germline V gene. The CDR3 length is 15 residues. The sample belongs to a study of blood T cell repertoires in COVID-19. V is TRBV6-1 and J is TRBJ2-4; TRBD2 is a possible D gene (7 bases). The sample taken for sequencing was peripheral blood. The source is a woman in her fifties or sixties who had recovered from COVID-19. DNA of the CDR3: TGTGCCAGCAGTGAAGATGAGGGGGGGGTAAACATTCAGTACTTC. Protein product: CASSEDEGGVNIQYF.